Many counts were recorded for the clone carrying this T cell receptor beta chain. The antigen is unknown. The sample belongs to a study of CD8 T cells in ankylosing spondylitis. TCRdb used MiXCR to reprocess the 5' RACE reads, holding one entry per CDR3 protein. The sample holds about 39,000 distinct CDR3 sequences, 3% to 3.5% seen once. V shed 0 bases and J 1 base; nucleotides not matched to a gene: 5. The germline V gene has CDR1 SGDLS and CDR2 YYNGEE. The CDR3 is 16 amino acids. Study-wide points: What seemed typical of ankylosing spondylitis blood was a TCR beta motif built from several highly homologous variants. Disease-linked clones bore a CD8+ phenotype and were relatively rare in peripheral blood.

The sequence was collected from a male donor with ankylosing spondylitis or in good health (not recorded which). Material: blood, either unsorted or a sorted T cell fraction (not recorded which). This sequence joins TRBV9 and TRBJ2-3; 7 nucleotides line up with TRBD2. The CDR3 protein is CASSVGGGRGTDTQYF. In DNA, the CDR3 is TGTGCCAGCAGCGTAGGTGGCGGGAGAGGCACAGATACGCAGTATTTT. Variable domain in full (rest from reference TRBV9 and TRBJ2-3): DSGVTQTPKHLITATGQRVTLRCSPRSGDLSVYWYQQSLDQGLQFLIQYYNGEERAKGNILERFSAQQFPDLHSELNLSSLELGDSALYFCASSVGGGRGTDTQYFGPGTRLTVL.